This TCR beta chain emerged from a study of T cells in Graves' hyperthyroidism and ophthalmopathy (dated by TCRdb to the late 2010s). For the wider study: Peripheral blood samples were taken at the time of initial diagnosis, prior to any treatment. The roughly 94 discovery patients were randomly split 7:3 into training and test sets. After blood sampling, hyperthyroidism patients were treated with methimazole at a starting dose of 30 mg daily, and ophthalmopathy patients were treated with high-dose intravenous methylprednisolone. In addition, the study compared T-cell repertoires in thyroid tissue and in blood from several Graves' hyperthyroidism patients. To identify distinguishing TCR V-J signatures, a discovery cohort of around 100 patients was used, comprising some 45 with Graves' ophthalmopathy and 55 to 65 with stable Graves' hyperthyroidism. According to the paper, TCR Vbeta CDR3 sequencing was carried out on about 140 peripheral blood samples, which came from over 40 ophthalmopathy, fewer than 80 hyperthyroidism and roughly 17 progressor patients. Prospective prediction of ophthalmopathy was tested in an independent validation cohort of some 20 hyperthyroidism patients and around 16 patients who later progressed to ophthalmopathy.

A patient counted as having stable Graves' hyperthyroidism if no progression to ophthalmopathy occurred over 18 months of follow-up. Hyperthyroidism patients were aged 18 to 65 years and newly diagnosed, with disease duration of less than 2 months. The study excluded patients with uncontrolled infections, other autoimmune diseases, pregnancy or lactation. Diagnoses were based on clinical symptoms, serum thyroxine and TRAb, thyroid ultrasound and orbital computed tomography. PBMCs were isolated from 8 to 10 ml of fresh peripheral blood by Ficoll-Paque density gradient centrifugation. Trizol reagent was used to extract total RNA, and RNA quality was then checked on an Agilent 2100 Bioanalyzer. This clonotype was seen many times. Its antigen remains undetermined. Base qualities are not at hand, and no much larger clone is one base apart. The TCR beta CDR3 regions were amplified from the RNA transcripts. For the first round of RT-PCR on the TCR CDR3, the HTBI primer set was used together with the Qiagen OneStep RT-PCR kit. Libraries were constructed in a second round of multiplex PCR, after which size selection and purification were carried out. Libraries were sequenced paired-end with 100 bp reads on an Illumina HiSeq2000. For the original study's pipeline: SOAPnuke was used to process the raw data, throwing out any read that contained adapters or uncalled bases, had a mean Phred below 15, or lacked an exact constant-primer or identifier match. COPE v1.2.5 was used to merge the high-quality paired reads, and each unique nucleotide sequence was defined as a clonotype. Clonotypes were aligned to IMGT TRBV, TRBD and TRBJ reference segments using MiTCR v1.1. The analysis included only V-J combinations with a frequency above 0.0001, which together covered approximately 99% of the repertoires. The TCS score was defined as the ratio of F50 (clonal expansion) to E x V (chaos), calculated using BLOSUM62-based TCRdist between CDR3 peptides within each V-J. Welch's t-statistics and random forest reduced around 550 V-J features to about 12, which were used in a naive Bayes classifier (R e1071). TCRdb reprocessed the public reads (quality trimming at Q25 with fastp, clone calling with MiXCR) and kept in-frame beta chains. Every entry covers one CDR3 protein and lists the most common genes and DNA from its rows. TCRdb, rather than the study authors, made the V and J calls. For this sample the table gives hundreds of thousands of distinct CDR3 sequences, of which approximately 15% were detected only once. The ten biggest clones cover about 10% of the sample.

The cysteine opens and the phenylalanine closes a CDR3 of 16 amino acids. Only CDR3 DNA is held: 48 bases, read in frame from base 1. The germline V gene gives CDR1 as SNHLY and CDR2 as FYNNEI. V drops 2 bases and J drops 6 bases, leaving 18 bases in between. Overall results and qualifications from the work: No statistical method was used to set the sample size in advance, and investigators knew the group allocation. Most expanded thyroid clonotypes (frequency above 0.001) were also detected in blood, suggesting blood repertoires may reflect thyroid immune responses. During validation, the model predicted progression to ophthalmopathy a median of approximately six months ahead of onset, with approximately 70% sensitivity and 72% to 80% specificity. In cross-validation, a model built on a 13 V-J signature told ophthalmopathy apart from stable hyperthyroidism with approximately 90% sensitivity and roughly 81% specificity, and in testing the same model reached 80%/75%.

The sample consisted of blood. The chain employs TRBV2 and TRBJ2-3; a weak D assignment points to TRBD1 (6 bases agree). This clonotype was sampled from a woman aged 18-29 years with Graves' hyperthyroidism. The CDR3 reads as follows: CASSELPGPRGDTQYF. The DNA reads TGTGCCAGCAGTGAATTGCCGGGACCCAGGGGCGATACGCAGTATTTT. With the rest looked up from the reference TRBV2 and TRBJ2-3 genes rather than sequenced, the full variable domain is EPEVTQTPSHQVTQMGQEVILRCVPISNHLYFYWYRQILGQKVEFLVSFYNNEISEKSEIFDDQFSVERPDGSNFTLKIRSTKLEDSAMYFCASSELPGPRGDTQYFGPGTRLTVL.